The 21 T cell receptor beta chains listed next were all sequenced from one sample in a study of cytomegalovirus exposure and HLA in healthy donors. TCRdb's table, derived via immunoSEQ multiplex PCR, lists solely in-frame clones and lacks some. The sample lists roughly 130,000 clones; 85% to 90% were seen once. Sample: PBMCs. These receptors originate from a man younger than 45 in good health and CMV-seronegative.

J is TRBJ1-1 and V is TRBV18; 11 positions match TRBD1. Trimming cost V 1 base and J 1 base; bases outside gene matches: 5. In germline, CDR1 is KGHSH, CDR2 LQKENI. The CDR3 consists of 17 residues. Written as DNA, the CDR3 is TGTGCCAGCTCACCACGGACAGGGGGCGGCCAGAACACTGAAGCTTTCTTT. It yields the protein CASSPRTGGGQNTEAFF.

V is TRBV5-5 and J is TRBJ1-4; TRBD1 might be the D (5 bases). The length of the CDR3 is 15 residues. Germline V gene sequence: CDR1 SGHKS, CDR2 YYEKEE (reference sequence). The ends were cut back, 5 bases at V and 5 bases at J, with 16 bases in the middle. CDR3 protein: CASSTFRAQNEKLFF. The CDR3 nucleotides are TGTGCCAGCAGTACCTTCAGGGCTCAAAATGAAAAACTGTTTTTT.

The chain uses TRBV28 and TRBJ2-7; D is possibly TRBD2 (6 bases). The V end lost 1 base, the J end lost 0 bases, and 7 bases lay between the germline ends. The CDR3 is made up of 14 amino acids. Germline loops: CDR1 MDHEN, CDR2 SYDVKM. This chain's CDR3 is CASSLSGLSYEQYF. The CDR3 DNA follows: TGTGCCAGCAGTTTATCGGGACTCTCCTACGAGCAGTACTTC. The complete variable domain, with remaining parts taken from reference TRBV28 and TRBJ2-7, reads DVKVTQSSRYLVKRTGEKVFLECVQDMDHENMFWYRQDPGLGLRLIYFSYDVKMKEKGDIPEGYSVSREKKERFSLILESASTNQTSMYLCASSLSGLSYEQYFGPGTRLTVT.

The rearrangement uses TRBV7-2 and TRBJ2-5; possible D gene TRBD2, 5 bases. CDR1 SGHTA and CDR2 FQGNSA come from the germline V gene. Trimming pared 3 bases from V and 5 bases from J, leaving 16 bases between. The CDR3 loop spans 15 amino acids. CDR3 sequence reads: CASSLSGLLAETQYF. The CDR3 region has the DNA TGTGCCAGCAGCTTGAGCGGCCTCCTGGCGGAGACCCAGTACTTC.

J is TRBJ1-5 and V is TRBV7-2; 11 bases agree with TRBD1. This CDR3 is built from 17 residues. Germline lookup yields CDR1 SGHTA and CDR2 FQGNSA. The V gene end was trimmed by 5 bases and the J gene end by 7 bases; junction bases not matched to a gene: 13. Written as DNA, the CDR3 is TGTGCCAGCAGCCCAGATTCCGGGACAGGGGGGAGGCAGCCCCAGCATTTT. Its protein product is CASSPDSGTGGRQPQHF. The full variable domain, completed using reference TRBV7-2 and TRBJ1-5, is GAGVSQSPSNKVTEKGKDVELRCDPISGHTALYWYRQSLGQGLEFLIYFQGNSAPDKSGLPSDRFSAERTGGSVSTLTIQRTQQEDSAVYLCASSPDSGTGGRQPQHFGDGTRLSIL.

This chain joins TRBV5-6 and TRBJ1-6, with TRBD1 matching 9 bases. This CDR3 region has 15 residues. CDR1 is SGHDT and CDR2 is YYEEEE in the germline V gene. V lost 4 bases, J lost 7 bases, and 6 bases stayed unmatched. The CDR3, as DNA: TGTGCCAGCAGCGAGACCGGGACAGGGAATTCACCCCTCCACTTT. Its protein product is CASSETGTGNSPLHF.

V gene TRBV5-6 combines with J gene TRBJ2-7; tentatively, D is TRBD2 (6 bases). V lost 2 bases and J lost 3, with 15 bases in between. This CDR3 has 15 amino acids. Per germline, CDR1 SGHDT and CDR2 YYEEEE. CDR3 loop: CASSFRGGGLYEQYF. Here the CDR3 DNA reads TGTGCCAGCAGCTTTCGGGGAGGTGGGCTCTACGAGCAGTACTTC.

CDR3 coding DNA: TGTGCCAGCAGCTTGTGGGACATTAGCAATCAGCCCCAGCATTTT. Its translation is CASSLWDISNQPQHF. This chain joins TRBV5-6 and TRBJ1-5; D is perhaps TRBD1 (6 bases). Germline CDR1 reads SGHDT; CDR2 reads YYEEEE. V was clipped by 1 base and J by 0 bases, with 8 bases between them. The CDR3 is made up of 15 amino acids.

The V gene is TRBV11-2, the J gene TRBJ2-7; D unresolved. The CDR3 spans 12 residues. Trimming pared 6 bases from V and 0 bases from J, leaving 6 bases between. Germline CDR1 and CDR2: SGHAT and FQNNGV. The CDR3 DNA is TGTGCCAGCAGGAGGAGCTCCTACGAGCAGTACTTC. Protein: CASRRSSYEQYF.

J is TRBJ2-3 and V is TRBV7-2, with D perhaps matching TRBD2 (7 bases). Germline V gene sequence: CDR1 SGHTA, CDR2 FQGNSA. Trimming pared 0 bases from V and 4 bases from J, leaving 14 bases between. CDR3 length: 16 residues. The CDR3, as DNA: TGTGCCAGCAGCTTAGCGGGGGGGCCGGTCGCAGATACGCAGTATTTT. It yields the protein CASSLAGGPVADTQYF.

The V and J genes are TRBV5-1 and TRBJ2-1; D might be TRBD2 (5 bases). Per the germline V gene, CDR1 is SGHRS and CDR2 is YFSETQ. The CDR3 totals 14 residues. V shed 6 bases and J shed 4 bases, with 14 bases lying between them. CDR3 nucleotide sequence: TGCGCCAGCACTGAGGGTCTAGGATACAATGAGCAGTTCTTC. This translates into CASTEGLGYNEQFF.

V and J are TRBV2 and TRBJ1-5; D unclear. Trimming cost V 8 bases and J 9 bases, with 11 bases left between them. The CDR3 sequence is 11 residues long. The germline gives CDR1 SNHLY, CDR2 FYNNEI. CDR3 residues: CASGLYGPQHF. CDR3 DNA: TGTGCCAGCGGGCTGTATGGGCCCCAGCATTTT.

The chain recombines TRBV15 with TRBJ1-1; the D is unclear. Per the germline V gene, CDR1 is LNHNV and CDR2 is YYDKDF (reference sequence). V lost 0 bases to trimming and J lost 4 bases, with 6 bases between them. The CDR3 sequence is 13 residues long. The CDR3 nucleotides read TGTGCCACCAGCAGAGATTACGGCACTGAAGCTTTCTTT. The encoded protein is CATSRDYGTEAFF.

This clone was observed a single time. CDR3 DNA: TGCGCCAGCAGCCAAGACAGTTCCCTAGGGGGCTATGGCTACACCTTC. This encodes CASSQDSSLGGYGYTF. This rearrangement joins TRBV4-1 to TRBJ1-2; perhaps TRBD1 as D (6 bases). V was shortened by 0 bases and J by 4 bases, with 15 bases between the two germline ends. CDR3 length: 16 amino acids. Germline-derived CDR1 and CDR2 are MGHRA and YSYEKL.

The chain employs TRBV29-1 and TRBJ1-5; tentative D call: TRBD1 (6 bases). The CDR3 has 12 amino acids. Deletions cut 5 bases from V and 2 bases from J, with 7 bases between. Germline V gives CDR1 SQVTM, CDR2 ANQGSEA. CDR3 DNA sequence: TGCAGCGTTAGACAGGGCAATCAGCCCCAGCATTTT. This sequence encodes CSVRQGNQPQHF.

CDR3 loop: CSAEGEGWPFFAFF. In DNA, the CDR3 is TGCAGCGCCGAGGGGGAGGGGTGGCCTTTTTTCGCTTTCTTT. The rearrangement joins TRBV29-1 to TRBJ1-1, with D possibly TRBD1 on 6 matching bases. With 7 bases removed from V and 11 bases from J, the gap between germline ends came to 26 bases. This CDR3 has 14 amino acids. Germline-derived CDR1 and CDR2 are SQVTM and ANQGSEA.

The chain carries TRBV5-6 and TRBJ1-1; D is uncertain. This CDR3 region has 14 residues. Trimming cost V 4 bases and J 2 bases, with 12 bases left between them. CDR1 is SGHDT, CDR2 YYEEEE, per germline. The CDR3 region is CASSPRLGNTEAFF. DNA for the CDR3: TGTGCCAGCAGCCCGCGTCTAGGTAACACTGAAGCTTTCTTT.

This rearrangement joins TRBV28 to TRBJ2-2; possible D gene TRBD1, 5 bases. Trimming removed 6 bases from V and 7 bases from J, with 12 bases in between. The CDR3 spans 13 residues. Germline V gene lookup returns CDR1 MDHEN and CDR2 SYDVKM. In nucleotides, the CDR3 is TGTGCCAGCAGATCTGCAGGGTTCGGGGAGCTGTTTTTT. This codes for CASRSAGFGELFF.

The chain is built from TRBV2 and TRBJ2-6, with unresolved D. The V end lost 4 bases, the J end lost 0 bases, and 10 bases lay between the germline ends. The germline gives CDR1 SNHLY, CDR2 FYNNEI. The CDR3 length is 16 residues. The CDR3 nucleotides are TGTGCCAGCAGTGTGGCACAGTTCTCTGGGGCCAACGTCCTGACTTTC. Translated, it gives CASSVAQFSGANVLTF.

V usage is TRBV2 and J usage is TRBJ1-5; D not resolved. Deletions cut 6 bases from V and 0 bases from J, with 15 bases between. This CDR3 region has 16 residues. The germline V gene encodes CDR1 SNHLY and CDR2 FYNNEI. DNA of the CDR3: TGTGCCAGCAGAGGGTGGAGGGCTTATAGCAATCAGCCCCAGCATTTT. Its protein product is CASRGWRAYSNQPQHF.

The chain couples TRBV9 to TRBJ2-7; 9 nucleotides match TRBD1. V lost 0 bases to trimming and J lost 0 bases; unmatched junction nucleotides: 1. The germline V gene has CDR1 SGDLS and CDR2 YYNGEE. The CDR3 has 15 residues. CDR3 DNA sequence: TGTGCCAGCAGCGTAGGGGACAGGGTCTCCTACGAGCAGTACTTC. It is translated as CASSVGDRVSYEQYF. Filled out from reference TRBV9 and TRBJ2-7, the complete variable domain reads DSGVTQTPKHLITATGQRVTLRCSPRSGDLSVYWYQQSLDQGLQFLIQYYNGEERAKGNILERFSAQQFPDLHSELNLSSLELGDSALYFCASSVGDRVSYEQYFGPGTRLTVT.